These 18 T cell receptor beta chains originate from one sample sequenced in a study of T cell responses to AZD1222 COVID-19 vaccine. Some clones are missing from TCRdb's copy, which holds only in-frame ones; the method was immunoSEQ multiplex PCR. The table includes 250,000 to 300,000 clones, 90% to 95% detected once. Material: peripheral blood, obtained 28 days after the second AZD1222 dose. These TCRs come from an adult who received the AZD1222 COVID-19 vaccine.

This clone has a single count. This chain uses TRBV5-4 with TRBJ2-1; D may be TRBD2 (5 bases). The germline V gene has CDR1 SGHNT and CDR2 YYREEE (reference sequence). Trimming cost V 0 bases and J 4 bases, with 11 bases left between them. CDR3 length: 15 residues. This chain's CDR3 is CASSLAGMGYNEQFF. CDR3 DNA: TGTGCCAGCAGCTTGGCCGGGATGGGGTACAATGAGCAGTTCTTC.

The chain joins TRBV15 to TRBJ2-7; D is uncertain. V lost 0 bases to trimming and J lost 7 bases, with 13 bases between them. CDR1 is LNHNV and CDR2 is YYDKDF in the germline V gene (reference sequence). The CDR3 totals 14 residues. CDR3 protein: CATSRDPASWEQYF. CDR3 bases: TGTGCCACCAGCAGAGATCCGGCCTCTTGGGAGCAGTACTTC.

The chain has TRBV28 and TRBJ2-7, with TRBD2 identical over 15 bases. V trimming: 5 bases; J trimming: 2 bases; junction bases outside the gene matches: 7. The CDR3 sequence is 17 residues long. Germline CDR1 MDHEN, CDR2 SYDVKM. Written as DNA, the CDR3 is TGTGCCAGCAGTCTCCACGGACTAGCGGGGGGGCCCTACGAGCAGTACTTC. It encodes CASSLHGLAGGPYEQYF.

The chain couples TRBV7-8 to TRBJ2-5, with D unresolved. CDR3 length: 13 amino acids. Germline V gives CDR1 SGHVS, CDR2 FQNEAQ. V was trimmed by 5 bases and J by 2 bases, leaving 9 bases between them. CDR3 coding DNA: TGTGCCAGCAGCCGGACGGCTCAAGAGACCCAGTACTTC. Translating it yields CASSRTAQETQYF.

V gene TRBV5-1 combines with J gene TRBJ1-2; D may be TRBD1 (6 bases). Trimming stripped 0 bases from V and 6 bases from J, with 12 bases between. Germline loops: CDR1 SGHRS, CDR2 YFSETQ. The CDR3 is 14 amino acids. CDR3 sequence reads: CASSLAHRVDGYTF. In DNA form, the CDR3 reads TGCGCCAGCAGCTTGGCCCACAGGGTCGATGGCTACACCTTC.

This clone showed up just a few times. V and J are TRBV5-6 and TRBJ1-1, with no clear D. The CDR3 contains 12 residues. The V end was cut by 3 bases, the J end by 6 bases, with 9 bases between. CDR1 and CDR2 (germline): SGHDT, YYEEEE. The CDR3 coding sequence is TGTGCCAGCAGCTATACACCCTCTGAAGCTTTCTTT. Its translation is CASSYTPSEAFF.

The chain couples TRBV28 to TRBJ1-3; D is ambiguous. V lost 4 bases and J lost 0, with 13 bases in between. This CDR3 has 16 amino acids. Germline V gene data show CDR1 as MDHEN and CDR2 as SYDVKM. The CDR3 loop is CASSSPAVYSGNTIYF. The CDR3 nucleotides read TGTGCCAGCAGTTCCCCGGCAGTCTACTCTGGAAACACCATATATTTT.

The CDR3 spells CASSQGAALKDTQYF. CDR3 nucleotide sequence: TGTGCCAGCAGCCAGGGCGCCGCTTTGAAAGATACGCAGTATTTT. This chain connects TRBV3-1 (or the pseudogene TRBV3-2) to TRBJ2-3, with D hard to call. V shed 3 bases and J shed 5 bases, with 15 bases lying between them. This CDR3 region has 15 residues. Germline V CDR1 and CDR2: LGHDT, YNNKEL (reference sequence).

V is TRBV28 and J is TRBJ2-1; TRBD2 might be the D (5 bases). V dropped 1 base and J dropped 7 bases, with 11 bases sitting between them. The CDR3 length is 14 residues. Germline V gene lookup returns CDR1 MDHEN and CDR2 SYDVKM. The CDR3 sequence: CASSLFGGGNEQFF. The CDR3 DNA reads TGTGCCAGCAGTTTATTTGGCGGAGGAAATGAGCAGTTCTTC.

The rearrangement links TRBV2 to TRBJ2-1, with TRBD2 identical over 14 bases. Germline trimming cut 6 bases from V and 9 bases from J; bases unmatched to any gene: 10. Germline V gene lookup returns CDR1 SNHLY and CDR2 FYNNEI. The CDR3 is 16 amino acids. This CDR3 reads CASSRLAGGPGPEQFF. CDR3 nucleotides: TGTGCCAGCAGCAGACTAGCGGGGGGGCCCGGGCCTGAGCAGTTCTTC.

The gene calls are TRBV10-3 and TRBJ1-2, with D unclear. The CDR3 length is 13 residues. V lost 10 bases, J lost 0 bases, and 12 bases lay in between. Per germline, CDR1 ENHRY and CDR2 SYGVKD. In DNA, the CDR3 is TGTGCCACTCGGTCGGGGACTAACTATGGCTACACCTTC. This gives the protein CATRSGTNYGYTF.

The V gene is TRBV28, the J gene TRBJ2-7; 7 nucleotides line up with TRBD1. With 6 bases clipped from V and 0 bases from J, the junction kept 8 bases outside the gene matches. The V gene's germline CDR1 is MDHEN and CDR2 SYDVKM. The CDR3 totals 15 residues. The CDR3 region is CASSLTGASSYEQYF. The CDR3 bases are TGTGCCAGCAGCCTAACAGGGGCTTCCTCCTACGAGCAGTACTTC.

The count of this clone is one. The chain employs TRBV3-1 (or the pseudogene TRBV3-2) and TRBJ1-1; D unresolved. Germline CDR1 is LGHDT and CDR2 is YNNKEL (reference sequence). The CDR3 covers 13 residues. Trimming took off 2 bases at V and 2 bases at J, with 6 bases between the two ends. The CDR3 DNA is TGTGCCAGCAGCCAAAACGGAAACACTGAAGCTTTCTTT. Its translation is CASSQNGNTEAFF.

This clone was seen only once. The chain combines TRBV20-1 with TRBJ1-2; D remains ambiguous. The CDR3 has 11 amino acids. The germline V and J ends were trimmed by 6 bases and 4 bases, with 9 bases remaining between them. Germline lookup yields CDR1 DFQATT and CDR2 SNEGSKA (reference sequence). CDR3 sequence: CSANSGYGYTF. In DNA, the CDR3 is TGCAGTGCGAACAGTGGCTATGGCTACACCTTC.

The count of this clone is one. The gene calls are TRBV2 and TRBJ1-2, with TRBD1 as a possible D gene (5 bases). CDR3 size: 15 residues. From germline, CDR1 is SNHLY and CDR2 FYNNEI. The V gene lost 1 base and the J gene lost 6 bases, with 15 bases spanning the gap. CDR3 in amino acids: CASSEGRSGGHGYTF. CDR3 DNA sequence: TGTGCCAGCAGTGAAGGTCGGAGCGGGGGTCATGGCTACACCTTC.

The chain is built from TRBV27 and TRBJ1-6; 10 bases fit TRBD1. The CDR3 is 15 amino acids. Germline V CDR1 and CDR2: MNHEY, SMNVEV (reference sequence). After removal of 3 bases from V and 9 bases from J, the junction contained 5 bases not matched to a gene. In nucleotides, the CDR3 is TGTGCCAGCAGTTTGGAGGGACAGGGGATTTCACCCCTCCACTTT. Translating gives CASSLEGQGISPLHF.

The chain recombines TRBV6-5 with TRBJ1-2; no reliable D call. The CDR3 is 14 residues long. Trimming left V 0 bases short and J 6 bases short, with 11 bases between. The germline V gene encodes CDR1 MNHEY and CDR2 SVGAGI. The CDR3 coding sequence is TGTGCCAGCAGTTACTCGTTAGGGATGGATGGCTACACCTTC. Translating it yields CASSYSLGMDGYTF.

The rearrangement uses TRBV3-1 (or the pseudogene TRBV3-2) and TRBJ1-1; a weak D match, TRBD1 (5 bases). V was trimmed by 4 bases and J by 5 bases, leaving 11 bases between them. The CDR3 runs to 13 residues. Germline values: CDR1 LGHDT, CDR2 YNNKEL (reference sequence). This CDR3 is CASSRLGGTEAFF. The CDR3 DNA is TGTGCCAGCAGCCGACTTGGGGGGACTGAAGCTTTCTTT.